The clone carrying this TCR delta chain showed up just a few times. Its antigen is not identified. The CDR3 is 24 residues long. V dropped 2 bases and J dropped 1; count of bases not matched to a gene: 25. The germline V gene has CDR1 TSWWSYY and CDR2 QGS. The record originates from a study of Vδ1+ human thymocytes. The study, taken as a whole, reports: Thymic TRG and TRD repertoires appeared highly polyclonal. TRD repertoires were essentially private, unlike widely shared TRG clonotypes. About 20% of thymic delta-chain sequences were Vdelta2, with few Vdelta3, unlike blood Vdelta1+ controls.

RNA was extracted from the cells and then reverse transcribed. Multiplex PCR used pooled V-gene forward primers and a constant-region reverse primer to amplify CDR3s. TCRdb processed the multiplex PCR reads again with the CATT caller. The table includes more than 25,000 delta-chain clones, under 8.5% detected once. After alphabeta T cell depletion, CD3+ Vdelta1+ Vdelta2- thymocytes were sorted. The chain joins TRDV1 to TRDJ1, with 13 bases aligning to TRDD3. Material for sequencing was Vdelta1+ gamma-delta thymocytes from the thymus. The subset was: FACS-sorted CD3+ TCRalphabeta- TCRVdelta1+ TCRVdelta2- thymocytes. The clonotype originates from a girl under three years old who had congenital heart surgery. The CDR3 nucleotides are TGTGCTCTTGGGGAAACAGAGGGGGATGGTACTGGGGGATACGCGAACCTAGTCACCGATAAACTCATCTTT. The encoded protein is CALGETEGDGTGGYANLVTDKLIF.